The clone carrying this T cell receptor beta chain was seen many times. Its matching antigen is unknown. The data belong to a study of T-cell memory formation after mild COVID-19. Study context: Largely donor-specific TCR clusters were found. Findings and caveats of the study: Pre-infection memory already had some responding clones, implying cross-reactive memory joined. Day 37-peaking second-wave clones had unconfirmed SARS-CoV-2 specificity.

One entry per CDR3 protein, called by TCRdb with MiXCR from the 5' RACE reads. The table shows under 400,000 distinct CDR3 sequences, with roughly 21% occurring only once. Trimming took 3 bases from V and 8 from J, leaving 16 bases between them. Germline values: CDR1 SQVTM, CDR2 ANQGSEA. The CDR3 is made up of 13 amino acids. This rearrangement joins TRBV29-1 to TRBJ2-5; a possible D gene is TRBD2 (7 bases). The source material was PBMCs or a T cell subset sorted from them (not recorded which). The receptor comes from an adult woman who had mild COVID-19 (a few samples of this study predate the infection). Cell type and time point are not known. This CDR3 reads CSVDQGGGDTQYF. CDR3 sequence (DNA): TGCAGCGTTGATCAGGGAGGGGGGGATACCCAGTACTTC. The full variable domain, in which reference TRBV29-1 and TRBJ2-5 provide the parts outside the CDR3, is SAVISQKPSRDICQRGTSLTIQCQVDSQVTMMFWYRQQPGQSLTLIATANQGSEATYESGFVIDKFPISRPNLTFSTLTVSNMSPEDSSIYLCSVDQGGGDTQYFGPGTRLLVL.